Below are 10 T cell receptor beta chains sequenced from a single sample in a study of blood T cell repertoires in COVID-19. The method was immunoSEQ multiplex PCR; TCRdb's version includes in-frame clones alone and lacks a portion of them. The data show over 200,000 clones, just under 90% seen once. The source material was peripheral blood. Receptors were obtained from a man aged 30 to 39 with COVID-19, enrolled during active disease.

The chain employs TRBV30 and TRBJ1-2, with a weak D call TRBD1 (5 bases). Germline V gives CDR1 GTSNPN, CDR2 SVGIG (reference sequence). V lost 1 base and J 1 base, leaving 7 bases between the germline ends. The CDR3 loop spans 13 amino acids. CDR3 in amino acids: CAWSADSNYGYTF. CDR3 nucleotides: TGTGCCTGGAGTGCTGACAGTAACTATGGCTACACCTTC.

This clone was counted a single time. The chain recombines TRBV29-1 with TRBJ2-1, with TRBD1 identical over 10 bases. The CDR3 spans 15 residues. Germline CDR1 and CDR2: SQVTM and ANQGSEA. Trimming took 5 bases from V and 1 from J; bases not matched to a gene: 5. The CDR3 loop is CSVLGQGGSYNEQFF. Here the CDR3 DNA reads TGCAGCGTTTTAGGACAGGGGGGGTCCTACAATGAGCAGTTCTTC.

The gene calls are TRBV19 and TRBJ1-1; the match to TRBD1 covers 7 bases. After removal of 8 bases from V and 3 bases from J, the junction contained 9 bases not matched to a gene. In germline, CDR1 is LNHDA, CDR2 SQIVND (reference sequence). The CDR3 loop spans 14 amino acids. This CDR3 reads CASGRDSFYTEAFF. CDR3 DNA sequence: TGTGCCAGTGGAAGGGACAGCTTTTACACTGAAGCTTTCTTT.

The chain links TRBV3-1 (or the pseudogene TRBV3-2) to TRBJ1-1, with 7 bases that match TRBD1. After removal of 8 bases from V and 10 bases from J, the junction contained 7 bases not matched to a gene. Germline CDR1 LGHDT, CDR2 YNNKEL (reference sequence). The CDR3 is made up of 11 amino acids. This chain's CDR3 is CASRTTGAAFF. In DNA, the CDR3 is TGTGCCAGCCGAACAACAGGGGCAGCTTTCTTT.

This chain joins TRBV13 and TRBJ2-2; perhaps TRBD1 as D (6 bases). Germline CDR1 is PRHDT and CDR2 is FYEKMQ (reference sequence). The V gene lost 4 bases and the J gene lost 3 bases, with 15 bases spanning the gap. The CDR3 spans 16 residues. Written as DNA, the CDR3 is TGTGCCAGCAGCTCCTTCACAGGGTCGGACACCGGGGAGCTGTTTTTT. As protein: CASSSFTGSDTGELFF.

This clone came up once. V usage is TRBV11-1 and J usage is TRBJ2-1; maybe TRBD1 (5 bases). Per germline, CDR1 SGHAT and CDR2 FQDESV (reference sequence). The CDR3 consists of 15 residues. Trimming removed 1 base from V and 10 bases from J, with 17 bases in between. The CDR3, as DNA: TGTGCCAGCAGCTTAGGCAGGGTGCGCCAAGGGGAGCAGTTCTTC. Translated, it gives CASSLGRVRQGEQFF.

The rearrangement joins TRBV9 to TRBJ2-3, with 11 bases aligning to TRBD2. The germline gives CDR1 SGDLS, CDR2 YYNGEE. V gave up 2 bases and J gave up 5 bases; unmatched junction bases: 7. This CDR3 spans 16 amino acids. This CDR3 is CASSVSSGRLVDTQYF. CDR3 sequence (DNA): TGTGCCAGCAGCGTGTCTAGCGGGAGGTTGGTAGATACGCAGTATTTT. The entire variable domain, with the rest obtained from reference TRBV9 and TRBJ2-3, is as follows: DSGVTQTPKHLITATGQRVTLRCSPRSGDLSVYWYQQSLDQGLQFLIQYYNGEERAKGNILERFSAQQFPDLHSELNLSSLELGDSALYFCASSVSSGRLVDTQYFGPGTRLTVL.

This chain uses TRBV24-1 with TRBJ2-7; 10 nucleotides agree with TRBD2. CDR1 and CDR2 from the germline V gene are KGHDR and SFDVKD. CDR3 size: 16 residues. V lost 1 base, J lost 7 bases, and 9 bases stayed unmatched. The CDR3 DNA is TGTGCCACCAGTGATTTCGGACTAGCGGAGTCGGGGGAGCAGTACTTC. Amino acids: CATSDFGLAESGEQYF.

This clone showed up just once. V usage is TRBV28 and J usage is TRBJ1-1; no firm D call. This CDR3 has 12 residues. Germline values: CDR1 MDHEN, CDR2 SYDVKM. V lost 3 bases and J lost 1, with 3 bases in between. The DNA of the CDR3 is TGTGCCAGCAGTTTCGGGAACACTGAAGCTTTCTTT. Translation: CASSFGNTEAFF.

J is TRBJ1-2 and V is TRBV25-1; TRBD1 is a possible D gene (5 bases). Per germline, CDR1 MGHDK and CDR2 SYGVNS. The CDR3 has 15 amino acids. Trimming pared 4 bases from V and 6 bases from J, leaving 18 bases between. CDR3 nucleotides: TGTGCCAGCAGTGGGCAAATCCCAGGGTATGATGGCTACACCTTC. This encodes CASSGQIPGYDGYTF.